The sequence of this TCR beta chain was determined in a study of blood T cells in healthy people across ages. Study-wide findings and caveats: Estimated diversity across one million T cells was deemed an underestimate.

The table lists this clonotype with a few counts. No antigen is known for it. For the second PCR, which ran for roughly 6 to 12 cycles, a sample-barcoded 5' primer and a J-beta primer mix were used. TCRdb used MiXCR to reprocess the 5' RACE reads, holding one entry per CDR3 protein. Of approximately 1,000,000 distinct CDR3 sequences in the sample, more than 30% were seen once. Donor samples were obtained from healthy Caucasian individuals from Russia, aged about 6 to 95. Whenever a sample was processed, at least 6.5 million PBMCs were isolated. This CDR3 contains 17 residues. J lost 7 bases, V lost 5 bases, and 15 bases had no gene match.

Sequencing input: blood. This TCR was recovered from a man younger than 35 in good health. The chain employs TRBV12-3 or TRBV12-4 and TRBJ2-1, with 9 positions matching TRBD2. In DNA, the CDR3 is TGTGCCAGCAGTGTAGTACGCGGGGGGGCCTCCTTTAATGAGCAGTTCTTC. It translates to CASSVVRGGASFNEQFF.